This T cell receptor beta chain was recovered during a study of human T cells and chemical hapten exposure (dated by TCRdb to the early 2020s). Some background on the complete study: For sensitization, 2% DPC in acetone was applied to a 2 cm by 2 cm area of upper inner arm skin. Libraries were combined into a pool for sequencing, and differences in TCR yield between samples came mainly from small differences in library volumes within the pool. Blood samples were taken from patients before sensitization (week 0) and then at 2, 6 and about 24 weeks after DPC sensitization. This study followed changes in the peripheral blood TCR repertoire in vivo during primary and secondary sensitization of alopecia patients to the hapten diphenylcyclopropenone (DPC). Patients additionally received weekly therapeutic DPC doses to the scalp throughout the approximately 25-week study period. For TCR sequencing, blood came from about 28 alopecia patients at anywhere from one to four time points (pre-sensitization, 2, 6 and 24 weeks). Patch testing was done on the upper back using Finn chambers containing 0.01% DPC, and results were scored after 6 days according to International Contact Dermatitis Research Group standards. The mostly female patient cohort included alopecia areata with under or over 50% scalp involvement, alopecia totalis and alopecia universalis. The paper as a whole reports these results and caveats: After repeated subsampling, the strength of the expansion versus patch-test correlation and the threshold at which it became significant changed. Patch test score was positively correlated with the number of PT1 expanded TCRs, with significance at thresholds 8, 16 and 32 but not at 4. DPC sensitization did not change how many TCRs were above 1 in 1000 frequency, and no evidence was found of alterations in global repertoire structure. Compared with pre-sensitization or healthy control sets, expanded TCRs formed significantly more large CDR3 similarity clusters, which is consistent with antigen-driven responses. All patients had alopecia, a presumed autoimmune disease, so their immune response might differ from that of healthy individuals.

Its CDR3 holds 14 amino acids, cysteine through phenylalanine. Only the CDR3 DNA stays, 42 bases, in frame from base 1. V ends up 5 bases short and J 7 bases short, with an unmatched junction base count of 9. The CDR1 and CDR2 encoded by the germline V gene are MDHEN and SYDVKM. There are a few counts of this clonotype. Its antigen remains undetermined. No base qualities exist here, and no much larger clone lies one base off it. Library method: RACE. The sequencing machine was a NextSeq 500. During library preparation, unique molecular identifiers were attached to individual cDNA molecules so that TCRs could be counted quantitatively and reproducibly. Each blood RNA sample was used to sequence both TCR alpha and TCR beta chains. The study's processing was this. The median number of TCRs per sample was 90,000 to 100,000, ranging from about 20,000 to 750,000. V, J and CDR3 annotation of the TCR reads was performed with the Decombinator software suite. To make PS versus PT1 abundance plots, every sample was subsampled to the same number of TCRs (28,000). TCRs were defined as expanded if absent before sensitization and observed at least eight times at the 2-week time point. In TCRdb, the public reads were trimmed at Q25 with fastp and aligned with MiXCR, with productive beta chains retained. Records with the same CDR3 protein are collapsed into one entry carrying the most frequent genes and DNA. These V and J calls rely on TCRdb rather than the paper's analysis. The sample table contains 85,000 to 120,000 distinct CDR3 sequences; only one count was recorded for roughly 12% of them. The ten largest account for more than 1.5% of the sample.

This sample's time point label indicates: pre-sensitization, week 0. The sample's treatment or condition label, decoded: therapeutic diphenylcyclopropenone sensitization with weekly scalp DPC. At each patch-test visit, blood was drawn before the patch test was applied. Patients were considered eligible if aged 18 to 70, diagnosed with alopecia and deemed suitable for DPC therapy, and patients were excluded if pregnant. Total RNA was isolated from unfractionated whole blood collected in Tempus Blood RNA tubes. Source: whole blood, taken in connection with sensitization to the hapten diphenylcyclopropenone (DPC). The sequence derives from a woman in her fifties or sixties with alopecia areata. Some clones in this sample may be carry-over from other donors' samples. The receptor chain draws on TRBV28 and TRBJ1-2; 8 junctional bases match TRBD1. In nucleotides, the sequence is TGTGCCAGCAGTCCCCCGGACAGGGTTTTTGGCTACACCTTC. Protein translation: CASSPPDRVFGYTF.